The T cell receptor (beta chain) described here comes from a study of blood T cell repertoires in COVID-19. Study-level information: PBMCs, B-cell-depleted T cells, or T cells provided the cDNA or gDNA that made up the material.

The assay was immunoSEQ multiplex PCR, and TCRdb's table has in-frame clones only and misses some. This table has over 150,000 clones, about 86% appearing once. The V end lost 6 bases, the J end lost 4 bases, and 7 bases lay between the germline ends. This CDR3 is 12 amino acids long. Germline CDR1 and CDR2: MDHEN and SYDVKM. The receptor was derived from a man in his fifties with active or convalescent COVID-19. The rearrangement links TRBV28 to TRBJ1-5; D not resolved. Sequencing was carried out using peripheral blood. CDR3 protein: CASSKLNQPQHF. CDR3 nucleotides: TGTGCCAGCAGCAAATTGAATCAGCCCCAGCATTTT.